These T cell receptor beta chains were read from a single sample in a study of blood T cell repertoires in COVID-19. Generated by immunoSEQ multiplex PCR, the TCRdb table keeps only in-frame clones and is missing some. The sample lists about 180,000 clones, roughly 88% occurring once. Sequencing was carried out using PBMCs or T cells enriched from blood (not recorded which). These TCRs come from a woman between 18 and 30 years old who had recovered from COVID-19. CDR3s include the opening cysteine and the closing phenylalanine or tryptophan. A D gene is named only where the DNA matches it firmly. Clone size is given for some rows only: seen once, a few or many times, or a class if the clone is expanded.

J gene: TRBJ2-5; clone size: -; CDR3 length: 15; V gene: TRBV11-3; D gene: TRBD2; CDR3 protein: CASSDRVGGEETQYF; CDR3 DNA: TGTGCCAGCAGCGATCGCGTGGGAGGGGAAGAGACCCAGTACTTC
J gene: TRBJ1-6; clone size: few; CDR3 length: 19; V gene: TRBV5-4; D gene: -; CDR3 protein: CASSLDRGYPGSYNSPLHF; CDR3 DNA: TGTGCCAGCAGCTTGGATAGGGGGTACCCCGGATCCTATAATTCACCCCTCCACTTT
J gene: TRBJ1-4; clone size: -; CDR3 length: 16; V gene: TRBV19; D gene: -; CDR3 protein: CASSTGEWSGNEKLFF; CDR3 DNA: TGTGCCAGTAGTACAGGGGAATGGTCTGGTAATGAAAAACTGTTTTTT
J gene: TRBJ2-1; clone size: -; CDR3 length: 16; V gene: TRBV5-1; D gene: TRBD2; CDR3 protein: CASPPLRLAPDHEQFF; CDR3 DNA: TGCGCCAGTCCGCCGCTTAGACTAGCGCCCGATCATGAGCAGTTCTTC
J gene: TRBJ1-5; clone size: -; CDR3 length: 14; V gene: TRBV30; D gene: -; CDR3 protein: CAWSVAGGNQPQHF; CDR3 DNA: TGTGCCTGGAGCGTAGCAGGGGGCAATCAGCCCCAGCATTTT
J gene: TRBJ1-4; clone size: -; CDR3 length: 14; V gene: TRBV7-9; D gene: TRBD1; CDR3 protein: CASISDRENEKLFF; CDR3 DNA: TGTGCCAGCATTTCGGACAGGGAGAATGAAAAACTGTTTTTT
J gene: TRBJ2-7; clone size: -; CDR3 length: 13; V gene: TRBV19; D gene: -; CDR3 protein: CASSTGDVYEQYF; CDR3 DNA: TGTGCCAGTAGTACAGGGGATGTCTACGAGCAGTACTTC
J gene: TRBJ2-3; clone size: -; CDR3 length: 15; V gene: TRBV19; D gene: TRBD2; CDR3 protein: CASSVASGGADTQYF; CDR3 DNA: TGTGCCAGTAGTGTCGCTAGCGGGGGGGCAGATACGCAGTATTTT
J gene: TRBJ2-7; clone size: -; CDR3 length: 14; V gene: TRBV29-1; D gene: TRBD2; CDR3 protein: CSVARPGLGHEQYF; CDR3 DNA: TGCAGCGTTGCAAGACCGGGACTAGGGCACGAGCAGTACTTC
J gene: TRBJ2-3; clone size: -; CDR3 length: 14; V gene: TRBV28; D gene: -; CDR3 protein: CASSSGLSTDTQYF; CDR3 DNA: TGTGCCAGCAGTTCCGGACTCAGCACAGATACGCAGTATTTT
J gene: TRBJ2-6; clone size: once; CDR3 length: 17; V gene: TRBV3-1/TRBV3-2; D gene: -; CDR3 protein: CASSLGSGMSGANVLTF; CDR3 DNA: TGTGCCAGCAGCCTTGGTTCAGGAATGTCTGGGGCCAACGTCCTGACTTTC
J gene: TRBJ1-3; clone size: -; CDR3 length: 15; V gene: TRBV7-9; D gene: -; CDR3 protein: CASSSGQRSGNTIYF; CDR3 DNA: TGTGCCAGCAGCTCAGGACAGAGGTCTGGAAACACCATATATTTT
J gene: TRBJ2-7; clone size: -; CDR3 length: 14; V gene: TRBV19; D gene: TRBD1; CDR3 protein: CAGRVGDRTYEQYF; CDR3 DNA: TGTGCCGGGAGAGTAGGGGACAGAACCTACGAGCAGTACTTC
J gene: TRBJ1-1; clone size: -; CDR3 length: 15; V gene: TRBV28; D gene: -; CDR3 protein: CASSSPGGVVMVAFF; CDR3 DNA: TGTGCCAGCAGCTCCCCGGGGGGGGTAGTTATGGTAGCTTTCTTT
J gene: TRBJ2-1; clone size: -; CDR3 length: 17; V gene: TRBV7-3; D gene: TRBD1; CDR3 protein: CASSPRAGGSSYNEQFF; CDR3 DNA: TGTGCCAGCAGCCCGAGGGCAGGGGGTAGCTCCTACAATGAGCAGTTCTTC
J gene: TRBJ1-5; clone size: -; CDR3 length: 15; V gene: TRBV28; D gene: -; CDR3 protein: CASSIGGGSNQPQHF; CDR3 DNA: TGTGCCAGCAGCATCGGGGGAGGTAGCAATCAGCCCCAGCATTTT
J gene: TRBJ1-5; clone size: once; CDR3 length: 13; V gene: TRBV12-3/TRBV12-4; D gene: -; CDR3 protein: CASTPPGNQPQHF; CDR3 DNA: TGTGCCAGCACCCCCCCGGGGAATCAGCCCCAGCATTTT
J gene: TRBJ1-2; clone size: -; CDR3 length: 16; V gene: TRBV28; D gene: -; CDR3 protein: CASSLTTGAGGYGYTF; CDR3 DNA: TGTGCCAGCAGTTTAACGACCGGAGCTGGTGGCTATGGCTACACCTTC
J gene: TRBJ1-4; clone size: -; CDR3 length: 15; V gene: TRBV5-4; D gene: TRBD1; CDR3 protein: CASSSTKGQVEKLFF; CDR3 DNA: TGTGCCAGCAGCTCGACAAAAGGACAGGTTGAAAAACTGTTTTTT
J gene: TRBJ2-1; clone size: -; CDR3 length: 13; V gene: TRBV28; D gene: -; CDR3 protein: CASSPRIRREQFF; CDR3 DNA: TGTGCCAGCAGTCCACGGATCAGGCGTGAGCAGTTCTTC
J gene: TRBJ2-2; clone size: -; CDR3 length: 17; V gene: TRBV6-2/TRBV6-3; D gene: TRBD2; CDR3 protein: CASSTTLAGVHTGELFF; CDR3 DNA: TGTGCCAGCAGTACCACCCTAGCGGGGGTTCACACCGGGGAGCTGTTTTTT
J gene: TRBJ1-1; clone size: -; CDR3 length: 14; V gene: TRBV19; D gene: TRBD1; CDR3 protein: CASSRDREWTEAFF; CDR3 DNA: TGTGCCAGTAGCCGAGACAGGGAATGGACTGAAGCTTTCTTT
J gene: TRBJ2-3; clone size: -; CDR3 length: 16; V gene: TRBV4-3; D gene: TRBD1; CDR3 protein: CASSQGGTGVADTQYF; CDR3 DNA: TGCGCCAGCAGCCAAGGAGGGACAGGGGTTGCGGATACGCAGTATTTT
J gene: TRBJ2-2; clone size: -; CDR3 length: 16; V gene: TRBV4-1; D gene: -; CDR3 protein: CASSQDGAAYTGELFF; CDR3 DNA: TGCGCCAGCAGCCAAGATGGGGCGGCCTACACCGGGGAGCTGTTTTTT
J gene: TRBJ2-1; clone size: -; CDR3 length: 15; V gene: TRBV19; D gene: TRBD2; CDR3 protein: CASGLAGQSYNEQFF; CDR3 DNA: TGTGCCAGTGGCCTAGCGGGACAATCCTACAATGAGCAGTTCTTC